This T cell receptor (beta chain) stems from a study of T cell responses to AZD1222 COVID-19 vaccine (dated by TCRdb to the early 2020s). In the study overall: A total of 233 trial participants underwent TCR sequencing, of whom some 210 received two doses of AZD1222 and about 25 received two doses of the MenACWY control vaccine. Trial participants were enrolled by age into subgroups of 18-55, 56-69 and 70-plus years, and about 150, 27 and 61 TCR-sequenced participants, respectively, were included in these subgroups. What the authors observed across the whole study: Most participants were white British and females outnumbered males, and the authors suggested that clonal diversity may have been underestimated. No day 14 peak-response samples were available, so repertoires were characterized only after the peak T cell response. Spike-specific TCR breadth and depth rose significantly after two AZD1222 doses compared with day 0 and with MenACWY recipients. Reportedly, almost half of the unique spike-specific TCRs recognized epitopes lying outside the regions that are mutated in the B.1.351 and B.1.1.7 variants. The 56-69-year group was small, and its depth increase did not reach significance, likely because of low power. Only six AZD1222 recipients were SARS-CoV-2 seropositive at baseline, limiting conclusions about previously exposed vaccinees. The vaccine-associated CD4 TCRs covered the entire spike protein, and the dominant responses fell in regions 160-218 and 743-854.

The label giving this sample's time point can be read as: about 28 days (+/-7) after the second vaccine dose. AZD1222 recipients given second doses at about 4 weeks or at about 12 weeks were pooled, since spike-specific TCR depth and breadth were not found to differ between the two schedules. Vaccinee samples came from UK trials COV001 and COV002, including a single-blind randomized controlled phase 2/3 trial of AZD1222 (ChAdOx1 nCoV-19) in healthy adults. For TCRbeta chain sequencing, PBMC samples were collected from trial participants at day 0 and at day 28 after the second dose. As concerns this clone: The specificity of this receptor is unknown. No quality values exist for individual bases; no much larger clone is one base distant.

The CDR3 regions of human TCRbeta chains were analyzed by immunosequencing. The paper's data handling went like this. Repertoire TCRs were matched against a reference library of SARS-CoV-2-specific TCRs generated with the MIRA antigen-specificity platform. Breadth was defined as the fraction of unique TCRs that were SARS-CoV-2-associated, and depth was defined as the fraction of total T cells that were SARS-CoV-2-associated. Using the MIRA data, each spike-specific TCR was assigned both to the spike region to which the TCR was reactive and to a CD4 or CD8 class. Log10-transformed breadth and depth values were compared by one-way ANOVA with Sidak's multiple comparisons tests. The clones in this table, taken by TCRdb from immuneACCESS, are in-frame only. Not every clone is retained; where verified, under half of the shortfall comes from an unresolved V gene, and the cause of the rest is unknown. V and J calls and clone size are those listed in that table; D and trimming were worked out from the DNA. The sample includes some 79,000 clones, with around 80% observed a single time. The ten largest clones take up less than 50% of the sample.

Specimen: peripheral blood, collected 28 days after the second AZD1222 dose. This clonotype originated in an adult who received the AZD1222 COVID-19 vaccine.

The nucleotide sequence is given as TGTGCCAGCAGCGAGTATGTCCCCCCCTACGAGCAGTACTTC. This sequence encodes CASSEYVPPYEQYF. The V gene is TRBV14 and the J gene is TRBJ2-7; a confident D gene designation cannot be given. V loses 5 bases of germline sequence and J loses 2 bases, and the interval between the two ends is 13 bases. The CDR3 contains 14 residues, cysteine and phenylalanine counted. Only the CDR3 region is kept as DNA, spanning 42 bases read in frame from base 1. Taken from the germline V gene, the CDR1 and CDR2 loops are SGHDN and FVKESK.